The text below deals with one T cell receptor (beta chain). This clonotype has a handful of counts. Its antigen is not yet known. No much larger clone is present one base from it, and per-base qualities are unavailable. This specimen belongs to a study of regulatory T cells in long-lasting Graves disease (dated by TCRdb to about 2021). As for the study more broadly: Newly diagnosed Graves' disease patients had taken antithyroid drugs for less than 3 months. The study was conducted in China and was registered as a clinical trial. A total of 35 or so samples underwent TCR sequencing: some 13 from persistent and about 20 from newly diagnosed Graves' disease patients. This study used TCR sequencing and RNA sequencing of peripheral blood to compare persistent Graves' disease patients against newly diagnosed Graves' disease patients. The paper as a whole reports these results and caveats: Lower TCR Shannon entropy and fewer highly expanded clones were observed in persistent Graves' disease patients than in newly diagnosed patients, which suggested clonal expansion. Preferential use of TRBV28, TRBJ1-2 and TRBJ2-5 was observed in persistent disease, whereas TRBV20-1 and TRBJ2-1 were favored in newly diagnosed disease. Persistent patients shared more public clonotypes among themselves (roughly 2,700) than newly diagnosed patients did (roughly 910). Peripheral blood alone was examined, since thyroid tissue, which constituted the primary lesion, could not be accessed. The authors acknowledged the small sample size as a limitation that may reduce accuracy. Sequencing and analysis were limited to the TCR beta chain.

What the time point label conveys for this sample: newly diagnosed GD, antithyroid drugs for less than 3 months. For both TCR sequencing and RNA sequencing, RNA was extracted from PBMCs in TRIzol. Graves' disease was diagnosed according to American Thyroid Association guidelines. Recruitment of patients was carried out at an endocrinology department in Xi'an, China. Each patient gave about 9.1 milliliters of peripheral blood, collected in an EDTA anticoagulant tube. Ficoll Paque Plus density gradient separation was used to isolate PBMCs, and no further T cell sorting was performed. RNA quality was checked with an Agilent 2100 Bioanalyzer and agarose gel, and concentration with a NanoDrop 2000. Library method: multiplex PCR. Sequencer: Illumina HiSeq 4000. TCR beta libraries were built with iRepertoire HTBI primers and Arm-PCR amplification of CDR3 regions. Before sequencing, the PCR products went through gel purification. The paper's processing steps were these. Gene usage analysis of CDR3 amino acid clonotypes relied on the 60 or so TRBV and 15 or so TRBJ segments identified across samples. Filtered high-quality paired reads were merged into contigs using COPE and FqMerger. BLAST was used to align contigs to the IMGT TRBV, TRBD and TRBJ reference genes, and CDR3 was defined following IMGT. Highly expanded clones were defined as clonotypes with a frequency above 0.1%. Shannon entropy was used to measure repertoire diversity, and the Gini coefficient was used to measure V-J evenness. Public clonotypes were defined as clonotypes shared by more than one individual. TCRdb ran its own pipeline on the public reads, namely fastp trimming at Q25 and MiXCR clone calling, and kept in-frame beta chains. Entries are consolidated by CDR3 protein sequence, retaining the most common genes and DNA. These V and J calls derive from TCRdb rather than the authors' analysis. The sample profile shows approximately 560,000 distinct CDR3 sequences; about 16% of them were found once. Around 11% of the sample lies in the top ten.

CDR1 and CDR2, per the germline V gene, are ENHRY and SYGVKD. V is trimmed back by 6 bases and J by 5 bases, and the junction contains 6 bases that no gene match accounts for. The CDR3 measures 14 amino acids from cysteine to phenylalanine. The DNA shown is the 42-base CDR3, in frame from base 1. The sample was also linked to a second study, of T cells in Graves' hyperthyroidism and ophthalmopathy. The second study, in turn, reports: A patient counted as having stable Graves' hyperthyroidism if no progression to ophthalmopathy occurred over 18 months of follow-up. Hyperthyroidism patients were newly diagnosed, with disease duration under 2 months, and aged 18 to 65 years. Patients with uncontrolled infections, other autoimmune diseases, pregnancy or lactation were excluded. Diagnoses were established on the basis of clinical symptoms, serum thyroxine and TRAb, thyroid ultrasound, and orbital computed tomography. The first round of RT-PCR for the TCR CDR3 was performed with the HTBI primer set and the Qiagen OneStep RT-PCR kit. Most expanded thyroid clonotypes (frequency above 0.001) were also detected in blood, suggesting blood repertoires may reflect thyroid immune responses. A 13 V-J signature model separated ophthalmopathy from stable hyperthyroidism, with approximately 87% sensitivity and roughly 82% specificity in cross-validation and 80%/75% in testing. In validation, the model predicted progression to ophthalmopathy with 55% to 71% sensitivity and around 72% specificity, a median of approximately 6.7 months before onset. A discovery cohort of 95 to 100 patients, roughly 43 with Graves' ophthalmopathy and fewer than 65 with stable Graves' hyperthyroidism, was used to find distinguishing TCR V-J signatures. Prospective prediction of ophthalmopathy was tested in an independent validation cohort consisting of 18 to 20 hyperthyroidism patients and some 16 patients who later progressed to ophthalmopathy. The roughly 100 discovery patients were divided at random into training and test sets in a 7:3 ratio. The study also compared thyroid tissue and blood T-cell repertoires from about 6 Graves' hyperthyroidism patients. Following sampling, methimazole starting at 30 mg daily was given to hyperthyroidism patients, and high-dose intravenous methylprednisolone was given to ophthalmopathy patients. Libraries were constructed in a second round of multiplex PCR, after which size selection and purification were performed. Paired-end sequencing of the libraries was performed with 100 bp reads on an Illumina HiSeq2000. SOAPnuke was used to process the raw data, with reads discarded if the reads contained adapters or uncalled bases, had a mean Phred below 15, or lacked an exact constant-primer or identifier match. COPE v1.2.5 was used to merge high-quality paired reads, and clonotypes were defined as unique nucleotide sequences. MiTCR v1.1 was used to align clonotypes to the IMGT TRBV, TRBD and TRBJ reference segments. The analysis was restricted to V-J combinations with a frequency above 0.0001, which together covered 99% to 99.2% of the repertoires. The TCS score was defined as the ratio of F50 (clonal expansion) to E x V (chaos), calculated using BLOSUM62-based TCRdist between CDR3 peptides within each V-J. Welch's t-statistics and random forest reduced around 550 V-J features to roughly 13, which were used in a naive Bayes classifier (R e1071). Sample size was not statistically predetermined, and investigators were not blinded to group allocation. The paper describes TCR Vbeta CDR3 sequencing of roughly 130 peripheral blood samples, made up of fewer than 50 ophthalmopathy patients, around 78 hyperthyroidism patients and roughly 17 progressor patients.

The material sequenced was peripheral blood mononuclear cells (PBMCs), taken at new diagnosis, from a patient treated with antithyroid drugs. Recombination linked TRBV10-3 to TRBJ2-5; 10 bases in between match TRBD1. This sequence originates from a man younger than 35 with Graves disease. Donor details come from another sample of the same person, matched by shared clones. The CDR3 here reads CAIRPGQGGETQYF. The nucleotide sequence reads as follows: TGTGCCATCAGGCCTGGACAGGGGGGCGAGACCCAGTACTTC.